This T cell receptor beta chain comes out of a study of shared clonotypes between healthy human individuals. Study overall: Three CD4 naive, three CD4 memory, two CD8 naive and one CD8 memory plate were used per donor.

The CDR3 is 15 residues long. Investigators divided CD4+ cells into CD45RA+ naive and CD45RA-negative memory subsets. Researchers ran the assay at a deep level. Profiling relied on immunoSEQ multiplex PCR, and the TCRdb table lists in-frame clones only, not all of them. Among 2 million to 2.5 million clones listed, 90% to 97% were seen once. In its sample, this clone was seen once. The source is a man between 18 and 29 years old in good health. The sequenced material came from naive CD4+ T cells sorted from blood. Subset of the sample: CD45RA+ positively selected. The rearrangement joins TRBV21-1 to TRBJ2-4; the table assigns TRBD2, which was not confirmed against the DNA. TRBV21-1 counts as a pseudogene. This CDR3 is CASSKRRGLANIQYF. The CDR3 DNA reads TGTGCCAGCAGCAAAAGGCGGGGGCTGGCAAACATTCAGTACTTC.